Below, 29 T cell receptor beta chains from the same sample are listed, as sequenced in a study of T-cell reconstitution after alpha-beta-depleted transplantation in children. Unique molecular identifiers were incorporated into the prepared TCRbeta library. MiXCR, run by TCRdb on the PCR reads, gives a single entry per CDR3 protein. The table has 900,000 or so distinct CDR3 sequences, 16% seen once. The sample here was PBMCs, mostly from graft donor cells, taken 360 days after TCRalphabeta/CD19-depleted stem cell transplant. Receptors were obtained from a male patient younger than 18 who had a stem cell transplant for acute lymphoblastic leukemia, so the T cells may come from the graft donor.

This chain connects TRBV20-1 to TRBJ2-7, with TRBD2 matching over 7 bases. Germline assignment: CDR1 DFQATT and CDR2 SNEGSKA (reference sequence). This CDR3 has 15 residues. V shed 7 bases and J 3 bases; nucleotides not matched to a gene: 15. This CDR3 is CSVRGRLAADYEQYF. CDR3 DNA sequence: TGCAGTGTCAGAGGGAGGCTAGCGGCTGACTACGAGCAGTACTTC.

The chain couples TRBV4-2 to TRBJ1-4, with D perhaps TRBD1 (5 bases). The CDR3 totals 17 residues. Per germline, CDR1 LGHNA and CDR2 YNFKEQ. Trimming cost V 4 bases and J 0 bases, with 15 bases left between them. CDR3 in amino acids: CASSLPDGGATNEKLFF. The CDR3 nucleotides read TGTGCCAGCAGCCTTCCGGACGGGGGTGCAACTAATGAAAAACTGTTTTTT.

This clonotype was seen more than once but under ten times. V is TRBV4-1 and J is TRBJ2-7; TRBD2 agrees at 7 bases. V shed 0 bases, J shed 0 bases, and the junction held 5 bases outside the gene matches. Germline CDR1 MGHRA, CDR2 YSYEKL. The CDR3 has 16 amino acids. The CDR3 here is CASSQDRRESSYEQYF. CDR3 nucleotide sequence: TGCGCCAGCAGCCAAGATCGGCGGGAGAGCTCCTACGAGCAGTACTTC.

This rearrangement joins TRBV5-1 to TRBJ2-7; D is unclear. Trimming took 2 bases from V and 2 from J, leaving 14 bases between them. CDR3 size: 15 residues. Germline CDR1 and CDR2: SGHRS and YFSETQ. CDR3 protein: CASSLTRRDAYEQYF. The CDR3 coding sequence is TGCGCCAGCAGCTTAACCCGGCGCGACGCCTACGAGCAGTACTTC.

The chain joins TRBV7-7 to TRBJ2-2, with D possibly TRBD2 on 5 matching bases. Trimming left V 3 bases short and J 4 bases short, with 12 bases between. The CDR3 has 15 residues. Germline CDR1 reads SSHAT; CDR2 reads FNYEAQ (reference sequence). In DNA, the CDR3 is TGTGCCAGCAGCTTCGCCCTAGCAGGCACCGGGGAGCTGTTTTTT. Its protein product is CASSFALAGTGELFF. The complete variable domain, with remaining parts taken from reference TRBV7-7 and TRBJ2-2, reads GAGVSQSPRYKVTKRGQDVTLRCDPISSHATLYWYQQALGQGPEFLTYFNYEAQPDKSGLPSDRFSAERPEGSISTLTIQRTEQRDSAMYRCASSFALAGTGELFFGEGSRLTVL.

The CDR3 protein is CASSPLGRRNTGELFF. The CDR3 DNA sequence: TGCGCCAGCAGTCCCCTGGGACGGCGGAACACCGGGGAGCTGTTTTTT. The genes are TRBV5-1 and TRBJ2-2, with D perhaps given as TRBD1 or TRBD2 (5 bases each). The V end lost 5 bases, the J end lost 1 base, and 15 bases lay between the germline ends. The CDR3 is 16 amino acids. Per the germline V gene, CDR1 is SGHRS and CDR2 is YFSETQ.

V usage is TRBV6-4 and J usage is TRBJ2-4; unclear D gene. Germline CDR1 MRHNA, CDR2 SNTAGT. CDR3 length: 14 residues. Trimming took off 6 bases at V and 8 bases at J, with 17 bases between the two ends. The CDR3 bases are TGTGCCAGCAGCGAGGACGGTGGTAGGGACATTCAGTACTTC. This encodes CASSEDGGRDIQYF.

This chain uses TRBV5-1 with TRBJ2-7; the D call may be TRBD1 or TRBD2 (5 bases each). CDR1 and CDR2 from the germline V gene are SGHRS and YFSETQ. The V end lost 7 bases, the J end lost 0 bases, and 14 bases lay between the germline ends. This CDR3 spans 14 amino acids. The CDR3 DNA reads as TGCGCCAGCGGGGCGGCGGGTTCCTCCTACGAGCAGTACTTC. Translation gives CASGAAGSSYEQYF.

The rearrangement links TRBV23-1 to TRBJ2-1, with 9 bases matching TRBD2. TRBV23-1 carries the ORF label, with uncertain function. The CDR3 runs 20 residues. V was clipped by 5 bases and J by 3 bases; unmatched bases: 20. The chain's CDR3 is CASSGSGRTHGHYYYNEQFF. In nucleotides, the CDR3 is TGCGCCAGCAGTGGTAGCGGGAGAACGCACGGGCACTACTACTACAATGAGCAGTTCTTC.

The chain couples TRBV7-2 to TRBJ2-7; 7 bases fit TRBD2. Germline CDR1 SGHTA, CDR2 FQGNSA. Trimming cost V 7 bases and J 3 bases; bases outside gene matches: 9. The CDR3 sequence is 14 residues long. CDR3 amino acids: CASNPSPSGYEQYF. CDR3 DNA sequence: TGTGCCAGCAACCCCTCCCCTAGCGGCTACGAGCAGTACTTC.

Many counts were recorded for this clonotype. The chain couples TRBV5-1 to TRBJ2-7; D is unresolved. Trimming removed 4 bases at V and 2 bases at J, with 16 bases between. CDR3 length: 15 residues. Germline CDR1 SGHRS, CDR2 YFSETQ. This CDR3 is CASSNGPNGPYEQYF. For the CDR3, the DNA is TGCGCCAGCAGCAACGGCCCGAATGGACCCTACGAGCAGTACTTC.

V gene TRBV14 combines with J gene TRBJ2-4, with TRBD1 matching over 9 bases. The V gene's germline CDR1 is SGHDN and CDR2 FVKESK. The V segment lost 0 bases and the J segment 0 bases; nucleotides outside the gene matches: 6. CDR3 length: 18 amino acids. CDR3 in DNA: TGTGCCAGCAGCCAAGATCGGACAGGGGAACTAGCCAAAAACATTCAGTACTTC. As protein: CASSQDRTGELAKNIQYF.

This clonotype was counted at least ten times. This chain uses TRBV10-2 with TRBJ1-5; D is perhaps TRBD1 (5 bases). V lost 9 bases and J lost 0, with 12 bases in between. This CDR3 is 14 amino acids long. Looked up from germline, CDR1 is WSHSY and CDR2 is SAAADI. The CDR3 DNA is TGCGCCAGGTCGAACAGGTATAGCAATCAGCCCCAGCATTTT. Residues: CARSNRYSNQPQHF.

The chain is built from TRBV5-1 and TRBJ2-7; 7 bases agree with TRBD1. Germline V gives CDR1 SGHRS, CDR2 YFSETQ. The V gene end was trimmed by 7 bases and the J gene end by 2 bases; junction bases not matched to a gene: 3. CDR3 length: 12 residues. Here the CDR3 DNA reads TGCGCCAGCGGGACAGTGCCCTACGAGCAGTACTTC. Residues: CASGTVPYEQYF.

The table lists this clonotype with a few counts. The rearrangement links TRBV4-2 to TRBJ2-7, with 11 bases identical to TRBD1. Germline CDR1 reads LGHNA; CDR2 reads YNFKEQ. The CDR3 runs 16 residues. Trimming took 3 bases from V and 4 from J; bases not matched to a gene: 8. CDR3 sequence reads: CASSQPPGQGVYEQYF. The CDR3 DNA is TGTGCCAGCAGCCAGCCGCCGGGACAGGGGGTGTACGAGCAGTACTTC.

The V gene is TRBV7-8, the J gene TRBJ2-7; no clear D gene. Germline values: CDR1 SGHVS, CDR2 FQNEAQ. V gave up 1 base and J gave up 3 bases, with 10 bases separating them. There are 14 residues in the CDR3. The CDR3 sequence is CASSLVATNYEQYF. The CDR3 bases are TGTGCCAGCAGCTTAGTTGCCACCAACTACGAGCAGTACTTC.

This chain connects TRBV2 to TRBJ2-2, with D maybe TRBD1 (6 bases). Trimming left V 6 bases short and J 0 bases short, with 11 bases between. The CDR3 runs 15 residues. Germline V gene data show CDR1 as SNHLY and CDR2 as FYNNEI. The CDR3 sequence is CASSHRAANTGELFF. The CDR3, as DNA: TGTGCCAGCAGCCACAGGGCCGCGAACACCGGGGAGCTGTTTTTT.

Many counts were recorded for this clonotype. The CDR3 loop is CATSDPQRIQETQYF. CDR3 nucleotides: TGTGCCACCAGTGATCCTCAGAGAATTCAAGAGACCCAGTACTTC. The V and J genes are TRBV24-1 and TRBJ2-5; D remains unclear. V dropped 3 bases and J dropped 2 bases, with 12 bases sitting between them. Per the germline V gene, CDR1 is KGHDR and CDR2 is SFDVKD. The CDR3 contains 15 residues.

The sample holds a few counts of this clonotype. The genes are TRBV12-3 or TRBV12-4 and TRBJ2-1; TRBD2 is a possible D gene (5 bases). The CDR3 is 12 residues long. V dropped 6 bases and J dropped 8 bases, with 11 bases sitting between them. CDR3 sequence reads: CASSIASDEQFF. The CDR3, as DNA: TGTGCCAGCAGCATAGCGTCCGATGAGCAGTTCTTC.

This clonotype was counted between two and nine times. This chain links TRBV4-1 with TRBJ2-2; TRBD1 might be the D (6 bases). Deletions cut 8 bases from V and 5 bases from J, with 12 bases between. Germline V gene sequence: CDR1 MGHRA, CDR2 YSYEKL. This CDR3 is built from 13 residues. The CDR3 coding sequence is TGCGCCAGCGGAAACAGGGCGACCGGGGAGCTGTTTTTT. It translates to CASGNRATGELFF.

The rearrangement joins TRBV28 to TRBJ2-1; the D is unclear. Germline assignment: CDR1 MDHEN and CDR2 SYDVKM. Trimming left V 3 bases short and J 2 bases short, with 8 bases between. The CDR3 has 14 amino acids. In DNA, the CDR3 is TGTGCCAGCAGTTTTGGGGTAACCTACAATGAGCAGTTCTTC. As protein: CASSFGVTYNEQFF. The full variable domain, in which reference TRBV28 and TRBJ2-1 provide the parts outside the CDR3, is DVKVTQSSRYLVKRTGEKVFLECVQDMDHENMFWYRQDPGLGLRLIYFSYDVKMKEKGDIPEGYSVSREKKERFSLILESASTNQTSMYLCASSFGVTYNEQFFGPGTRLTVL.

A few counts support this clonotype. Here the CDR3 DNA reads TGCAGCGCCCTGGGACTCTTAAGCTCCTACGAGCAGTACTTC. Residues: CSALGLLSSYEQYF. The rearrangement joins TRBV29-1 to TRBJ2-7; D is possibly TRBD2 (6 bases). Germline-derived CDR1 and CDR2 are SQVTM and ANQGSEA. V lost 7 bases and J 0 bases, leaving 16 bases between the germline ends. The CDR3 loop spans 14 amino acids.

Only a few counts were recorded for this clonotype. This chain uses TRBV18 with TRBJ2-6, with TRBD1 matching over 10 bases. The germline gives CDR1 KGHSH, CDR2 LQKENI. The CDR3 runs 17 residues. Unmatched junction bases numbered 2, after V lost 3 bases and J lost 0 bases. In DNA form, the CDR3 reads TGTGCCAGCTCACCGGACAGGGGGGGCTCTGGGGCCAACGTCCTGACTTTC. Encoded protein: CASSPDRGGSGANVLTF.

The chain links TRBV9 to TRBJ2-1; 7 bases match TRBD2. V gave up 2 bases and J gave up 5 bases; unmatched junction bases: 13. The CDR3 is made up of 17 amino acids. Germline V gene sequence: CDR1 SGDLS, CDR2 YYNGEE. CDR3 DNA: TGTGCCAGCAGCGTCTCCTCGCGGGGGAGGGCCGACAATGAGCAGTTCTTC. It codes for CASSVSSRGRADNEQFF.

As regards this clonotype: The conserved phenylalanine or tryptophan is not found at the CDR3 terminus, so this likely reflects a read error. The V gene is TRBV30, the J gene TRBJ1-1; D uncertain. This CDR3 spans 11 amino acids. The V end was cut by 5 bases, the J end by 1 base, with 5 bases between. The germline gives CDR1 GTSNPN, CDR2 SVGIG (reference sequence). CDR3 region: CAWVENTEAFY. The CDR3, as DNA: TGTGCCTGGGTGGAGAACACTGAAGCTTTCTAT.

In nucleotides, the CDR3 is TGTGCCTGGGGCAGGGGGCTTAGTAGAACCGGGGAGCTGTTTTTT. Its protein is CAWGRGLSRTGELFF. The chain combines TRBV30 with TRBJ2-2, with 8 bases aligning to TRBD1. Trimming cost V 5 bases and J 5 bases; bases outside gene matches: 10. CDR3 length: 15 residues. Germline loops: CDR1 GTSNPN, CDR2 SVGIG (reference sequence).

The table lists this clonotype with many counts. This rearrangement joins TRBV29-1 to TRBJ1-1; 9 nucleotides line up with TRBD1. The CDR3 is 15 residues long. V was pared by 7 bases and J by 4 bases, with 13 bases of the junction left unmatched. Germline V gene data show CDR1 as SQVTM and CDR2 as ANQGSEA. DNA for the CDR3: TGCAGCGGGGCCCGGGACAGGGTTAAGATCACTGAAGCTTTCTTT. It encodes CSGARDRVKITEAFF.

This chain joins TRBV3-1 and TRBJ2-7; D may be TRBD1 (5 bases). Germline-derived CDR1 and CDR2 are LGHDT and YNNKEL (reference sequence). The CDR3 sequence is 13 residues long. Trimming cost V 5 bases and J 6 bases, with 14 bases left between them. The CDR3 sequence: CASSAGSVREQYF. CDR3 sequence (DNA): TGTGCCAGCAGCGCAGGGTCCGTTCGCGAGCAGTACTTC.

Only a few counts were recorded for this clonotype. The chain recombines TRBV5-1 with TRBJ1-6; D not certain. V was clipped by 5 bases and J by 10 bases, with 10 bases between them. The CDR3 totals 12 residues. From germline, CDR1 is SGHRS and CDR2 YFSETQ. CDR3 sequence reads: CASRDLGSPLHF. The CDR3 DNA reads as TGCGCCAGCAGGGATCTGGGGTCACCCCTCCACTTT.